Following are 5 T cell receptor beta chains from one sample sequenced in a study of identical twins. TCRdb re-derived calls from the 5' RACE reads in MiXCR, one entry per CDR3 protein. Of about 700,000 distinct CDR3 sequences detected, around 6% appear once; the ten largest clones hold under 2%. Sequenced material: naive T cells sorted from blood. The receptors here all came from a man in his late teens or twenties in good health.

This clonotype was picked up many times. The chain links TRBV20-1 to TRBJ2-7, with TRBD2 matching over 10 bases. This CDR3 has 15 amino acids. Germline V gene lookup returns CDR1 DFQATT and CDR2 SNEGSKA (reference sequence). V gave up 5 bases and J gave up 0 bases; unmatched junction bases: 7. CDR3: CSAGGSGRSSYEQYF. The CDR3 DNA sequence: TGCAGTGCTGGGGGTAGCGGGAGGAGCTCCTACGAGCAGTACTTC.

The chain couples TRBV18 to TRBJ1-1; D remains unclear. The CDR3 extends over 15 amino acids. V dropped 3 bases and J dropped 1 base, with 12 bases sitting between them. Germline CDR1 KGHSH, CDR2 LQKENI. The CDR3 bases are TGTGCCAGCTCACCGTTTGTATTAGGGAACACTGAAGCTTTCTTT. Protein: CASSPFVLGNTEAFF.

The sample holds a few counts of this clonotype. The chain recombines TRBV10-3 with TRBJ2-5; no definite D call. This CDR3 is 18 amino acids long. Germline V CDR1 and CDR2: ENHRY, SYGVKD. V was clipped by 0 bases and J by 2 bases, with 19 bases between them. The DNA for the CDR3 is TGTGCCATCAGTGAGTCGACGGCTTCCGGCCTTGTACAAGAGACCCAGTACTTC. This gives the protein CAISESTASGLVQETQYF.

This clonotype was found many times. The rearrangement links TRBV14 to TRBJ2-1; D might be TRBD1 or TRBD2, each matching 5 bases. Germline values: CDR1 SGHDN, CDR2 FVKESK. The CDR3 spans 14 residues. The V end lost 1 base, the J end lost 9 bases, and 13 bases lay between the germline ends. CDR3 in amino acids: CASSQGDPRVEQFF. The DNA for the CDR3 is TGTGCCAGCAGCCAAGGGGACCCAAGGGTTGAGCAGTTCTTC.

In its sample, this clonotype was seen many times. V usage is TRBV5-5 and J usage is TRBJ2-7, with a weak D call TRBD2 (5 bases). Per germline, CDR1 SGHKS and CDR2 YYEKEE (reference sequence). The CDR3 spans 13 residues. With 1 base removed from V and 3 bases from J, the gap between germline ends came to 8 bases. CDR3 sequence: CASSLNEGYEQYF. For the CDR3, the DNA is TGTGCCAGCAGCTTGAACGAGGGCTACGAGCAGTACTTC.